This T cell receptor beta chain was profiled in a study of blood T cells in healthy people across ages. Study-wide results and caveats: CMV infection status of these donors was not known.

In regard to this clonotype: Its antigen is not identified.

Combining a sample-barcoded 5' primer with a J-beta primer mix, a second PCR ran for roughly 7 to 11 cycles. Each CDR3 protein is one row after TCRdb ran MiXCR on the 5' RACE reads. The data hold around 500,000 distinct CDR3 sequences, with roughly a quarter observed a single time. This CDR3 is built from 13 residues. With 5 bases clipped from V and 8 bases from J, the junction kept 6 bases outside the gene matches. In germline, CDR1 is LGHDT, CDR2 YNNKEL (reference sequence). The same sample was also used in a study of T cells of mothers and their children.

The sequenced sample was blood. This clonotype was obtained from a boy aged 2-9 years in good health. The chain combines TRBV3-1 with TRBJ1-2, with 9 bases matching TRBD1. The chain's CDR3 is CASSIQGAKGYTF. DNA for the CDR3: TGTGCCAGCAGCATACAGGGGGCTAAAGGCTACACCTTC.